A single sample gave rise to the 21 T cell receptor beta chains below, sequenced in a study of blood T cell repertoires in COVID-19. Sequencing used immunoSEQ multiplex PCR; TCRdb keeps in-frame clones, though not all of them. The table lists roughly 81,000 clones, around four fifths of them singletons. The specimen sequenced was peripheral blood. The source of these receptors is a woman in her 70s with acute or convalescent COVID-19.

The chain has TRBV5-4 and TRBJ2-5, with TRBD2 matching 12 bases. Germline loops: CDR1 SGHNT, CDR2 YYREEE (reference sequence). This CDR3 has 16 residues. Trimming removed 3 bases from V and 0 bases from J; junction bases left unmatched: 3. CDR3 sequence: CASSSRLAGDQETQYF. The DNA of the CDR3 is TGTGCCAGCAGCTCCCGACTAGCGGGGGACCAAGAGACCCAGTACTTC.

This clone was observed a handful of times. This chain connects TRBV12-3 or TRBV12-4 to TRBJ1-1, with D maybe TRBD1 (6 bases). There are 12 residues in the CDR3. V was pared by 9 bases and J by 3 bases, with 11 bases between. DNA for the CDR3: TGTGCCAGTTCCCAGGGGTACACTGAAGCTTTCTTT. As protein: CASSQGYTEAFF.

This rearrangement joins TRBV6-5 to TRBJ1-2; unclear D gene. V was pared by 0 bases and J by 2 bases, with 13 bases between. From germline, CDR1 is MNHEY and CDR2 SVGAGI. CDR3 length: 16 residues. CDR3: CASSYSLMEANYGYTF. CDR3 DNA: TGTGCCAGCAGTTACTCCCTAATGGAGGCCAACTATGGCTACACCTTC.

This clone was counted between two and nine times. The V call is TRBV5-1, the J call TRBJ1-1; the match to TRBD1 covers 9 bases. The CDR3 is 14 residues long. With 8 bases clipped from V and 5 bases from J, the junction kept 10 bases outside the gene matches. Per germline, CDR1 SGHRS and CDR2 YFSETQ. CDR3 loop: CASKTGGDGTEAFF. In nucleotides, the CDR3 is TGCGCCAGTAAGACAGGGGGTGATGGGACTGAAGCTTTCTTT.

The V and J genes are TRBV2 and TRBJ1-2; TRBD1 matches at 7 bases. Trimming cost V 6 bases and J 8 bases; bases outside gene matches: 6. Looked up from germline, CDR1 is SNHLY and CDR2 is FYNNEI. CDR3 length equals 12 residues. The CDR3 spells CASRSQGRGYTF. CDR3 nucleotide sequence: TGTGCCAGCAGGTCACAGGGGAGGGGCTACACCTTC.

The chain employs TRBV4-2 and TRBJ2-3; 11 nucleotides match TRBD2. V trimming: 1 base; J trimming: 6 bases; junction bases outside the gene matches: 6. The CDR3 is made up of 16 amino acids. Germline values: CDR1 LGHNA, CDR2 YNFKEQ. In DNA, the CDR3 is TGTGCCAGCAGCCAAGGCCTAGCGGGGGGCAGGGATACGCAGTATTTT. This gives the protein CASSQGLAGGRDTQYF.

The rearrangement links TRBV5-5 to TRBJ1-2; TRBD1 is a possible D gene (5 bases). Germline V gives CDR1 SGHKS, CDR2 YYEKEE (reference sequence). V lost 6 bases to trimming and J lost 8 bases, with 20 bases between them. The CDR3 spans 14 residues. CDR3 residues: CASMRGGEVGGYTF. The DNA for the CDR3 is TGTGCCAGCATGCGCGGAGGGGAGGTCGGCGGCTACACCTTC.

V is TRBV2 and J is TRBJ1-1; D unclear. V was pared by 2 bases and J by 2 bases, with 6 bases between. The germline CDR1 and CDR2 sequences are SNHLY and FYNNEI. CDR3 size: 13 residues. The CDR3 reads CASSEIVNTEAFF. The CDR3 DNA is TGTGCCAGCAGTGAAATCGTAAACACTGAAGCTTTCTTT.

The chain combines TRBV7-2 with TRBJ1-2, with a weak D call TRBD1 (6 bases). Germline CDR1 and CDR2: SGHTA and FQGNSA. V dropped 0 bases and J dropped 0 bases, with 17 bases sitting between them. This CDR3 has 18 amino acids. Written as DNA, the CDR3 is TGTGCCAGCAGCTTAGCGTGGAGGGGGAGGGAGACTAACTATGGCTACACCTTC. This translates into CASSLAWRGRETNYGYTF.

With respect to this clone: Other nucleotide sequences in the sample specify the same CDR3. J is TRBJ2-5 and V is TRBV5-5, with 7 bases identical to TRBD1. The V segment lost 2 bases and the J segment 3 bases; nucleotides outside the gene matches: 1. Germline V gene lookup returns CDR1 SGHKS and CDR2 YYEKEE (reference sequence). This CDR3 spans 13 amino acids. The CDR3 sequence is CASSFTGEETQYF. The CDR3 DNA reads TGTGCCAGCAGCTTTACAGGGGAAGAGACCCAGTACTTC.

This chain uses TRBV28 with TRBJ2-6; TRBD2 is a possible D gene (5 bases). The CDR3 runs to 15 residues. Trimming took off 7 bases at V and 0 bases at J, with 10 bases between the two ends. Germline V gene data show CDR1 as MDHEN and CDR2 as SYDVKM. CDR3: CASTRGGSGANVLTF. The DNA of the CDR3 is TGTGCCAGCACTCGAGGAGGCTCTGGGGCCAACGTCCTGACTTTC. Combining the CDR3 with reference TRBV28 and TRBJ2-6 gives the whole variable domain DVKVTQSSRYLVKRTGEKVFLECVQDMDHENMFWYRQDPGLGLRLIYFSYDVKMKEKGDIPEGYSVSREKKERFSLILESASTNQTSMYLCASTRGGSGANVLTFGAGSRLTVL.

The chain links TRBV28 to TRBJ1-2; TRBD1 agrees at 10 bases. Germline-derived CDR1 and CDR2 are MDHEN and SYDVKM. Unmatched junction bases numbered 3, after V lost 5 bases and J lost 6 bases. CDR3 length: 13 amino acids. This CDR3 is CASSTGQGHGYTF. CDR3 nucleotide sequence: TGTGCCAGCAGTACGGGACAGGGGCATGGCTACACCTTC.

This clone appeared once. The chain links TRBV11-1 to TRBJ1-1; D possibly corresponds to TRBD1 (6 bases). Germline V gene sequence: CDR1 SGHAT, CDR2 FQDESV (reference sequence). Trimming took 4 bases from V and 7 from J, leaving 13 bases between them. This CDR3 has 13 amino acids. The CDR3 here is CASSSSSGDEAFF. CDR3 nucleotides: TGTGCCAGCAGCTCCTCCTCAGGGGATGAAGCTTTCTTT.

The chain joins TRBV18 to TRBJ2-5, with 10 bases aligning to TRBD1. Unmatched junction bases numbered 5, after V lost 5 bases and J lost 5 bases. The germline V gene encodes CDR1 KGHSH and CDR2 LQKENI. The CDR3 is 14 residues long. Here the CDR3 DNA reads TGTGCCAGCTCAGCGACAGGGGGCGCGGAGACCCAGTACTTC. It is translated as CASSATGGAETQYF.

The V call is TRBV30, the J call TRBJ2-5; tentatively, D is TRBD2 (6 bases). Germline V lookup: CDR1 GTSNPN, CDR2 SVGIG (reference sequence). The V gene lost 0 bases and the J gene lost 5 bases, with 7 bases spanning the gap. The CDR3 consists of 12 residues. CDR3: CAWSVGRETQYF. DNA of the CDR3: TGTGCCTGGAGTGTAGGGAGGGAGACCCAGTACTTC. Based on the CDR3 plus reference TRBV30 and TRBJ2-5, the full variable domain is SQTIHQWPATLVQPVGSPLSLECTVEGTSNPNLYWYRQAAGRGLQLLFYSVGIGQISSEVPQNLSASRPQDRQFILSSKKLLLSDSGFYLCAWSVGRETQYFGPGTRLLVL.

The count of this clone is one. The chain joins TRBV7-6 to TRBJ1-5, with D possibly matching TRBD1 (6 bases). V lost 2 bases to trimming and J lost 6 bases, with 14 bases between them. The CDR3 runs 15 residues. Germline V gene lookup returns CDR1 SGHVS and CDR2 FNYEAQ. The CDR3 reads CASSLSGGAGQPQHF. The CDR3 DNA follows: TGTGCCAGCAGCTTATCGGGGGGGGCCGGTCAGCCCCAGCATTTT. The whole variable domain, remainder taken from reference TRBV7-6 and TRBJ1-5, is GAGVSQSPRYKVTKRGQDVALRCDPISGHVSLYWYRQALGQGPEFLTYFNYEAQQDKSGLPNDRFSAERPEGSISTLTIQRTEQRDSAMYRCASSLSGGAGQPQHFGDGTRLSIL.

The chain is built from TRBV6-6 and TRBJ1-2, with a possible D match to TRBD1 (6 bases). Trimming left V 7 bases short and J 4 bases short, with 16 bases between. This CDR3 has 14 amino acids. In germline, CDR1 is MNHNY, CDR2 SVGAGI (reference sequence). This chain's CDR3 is CASNPGGALYGYTF. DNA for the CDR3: TGTGCCAGCAACCCCGGGGGGGCTCTCTATGGCTACACCTTC.

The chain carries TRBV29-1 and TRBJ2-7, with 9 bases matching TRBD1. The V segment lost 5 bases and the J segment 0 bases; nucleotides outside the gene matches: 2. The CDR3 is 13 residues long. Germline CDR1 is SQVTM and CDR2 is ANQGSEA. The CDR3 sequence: CSVPGQGSYEQYF. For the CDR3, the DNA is TGCAGCGTTCCGGGACAGGGCTCCTACGAGCAGTACTTC.

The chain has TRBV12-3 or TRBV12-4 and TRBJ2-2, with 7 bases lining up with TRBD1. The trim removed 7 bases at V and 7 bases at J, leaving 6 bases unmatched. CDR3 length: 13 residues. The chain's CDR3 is CASNRQGDGELFF. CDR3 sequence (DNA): TGTGCCAGCAACCGACAGGGAGACGGGGAGCTGTTTTTT.

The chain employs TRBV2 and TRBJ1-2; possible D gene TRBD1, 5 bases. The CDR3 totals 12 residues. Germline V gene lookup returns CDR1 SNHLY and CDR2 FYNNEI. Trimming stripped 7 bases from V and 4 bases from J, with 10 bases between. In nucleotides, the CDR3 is TGTGCCAGCACCACTGACAGCTATGGCTACACCTTC. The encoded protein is CASTTDSYGYTF.

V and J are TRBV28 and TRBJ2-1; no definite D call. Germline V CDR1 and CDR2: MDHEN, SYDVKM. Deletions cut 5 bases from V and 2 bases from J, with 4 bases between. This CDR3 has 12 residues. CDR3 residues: CASSAAYNEQFF. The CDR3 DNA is TGTGCCAGCAGTGCAGCCTACAATGAGCAGTTCTTC.